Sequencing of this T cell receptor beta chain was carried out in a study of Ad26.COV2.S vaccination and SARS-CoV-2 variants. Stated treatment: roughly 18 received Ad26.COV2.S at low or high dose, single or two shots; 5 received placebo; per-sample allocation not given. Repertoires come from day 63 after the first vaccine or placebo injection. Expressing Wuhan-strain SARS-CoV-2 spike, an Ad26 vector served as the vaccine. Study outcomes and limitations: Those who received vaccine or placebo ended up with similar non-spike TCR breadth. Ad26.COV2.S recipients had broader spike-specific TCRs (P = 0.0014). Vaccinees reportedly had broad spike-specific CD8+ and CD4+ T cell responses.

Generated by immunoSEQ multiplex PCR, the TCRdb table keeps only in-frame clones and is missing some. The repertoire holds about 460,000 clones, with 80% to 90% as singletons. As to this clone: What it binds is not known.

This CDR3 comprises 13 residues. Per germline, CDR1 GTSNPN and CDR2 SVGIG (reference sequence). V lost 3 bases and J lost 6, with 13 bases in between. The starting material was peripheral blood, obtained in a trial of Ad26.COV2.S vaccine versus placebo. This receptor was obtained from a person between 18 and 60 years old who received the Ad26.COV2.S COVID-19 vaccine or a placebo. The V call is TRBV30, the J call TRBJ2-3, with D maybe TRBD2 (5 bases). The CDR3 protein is CAWSPAVRDTQYF. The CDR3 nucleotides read TGTGCCTGGAGCCCAGCGGTGAGGGATACGCAGTATTTT.